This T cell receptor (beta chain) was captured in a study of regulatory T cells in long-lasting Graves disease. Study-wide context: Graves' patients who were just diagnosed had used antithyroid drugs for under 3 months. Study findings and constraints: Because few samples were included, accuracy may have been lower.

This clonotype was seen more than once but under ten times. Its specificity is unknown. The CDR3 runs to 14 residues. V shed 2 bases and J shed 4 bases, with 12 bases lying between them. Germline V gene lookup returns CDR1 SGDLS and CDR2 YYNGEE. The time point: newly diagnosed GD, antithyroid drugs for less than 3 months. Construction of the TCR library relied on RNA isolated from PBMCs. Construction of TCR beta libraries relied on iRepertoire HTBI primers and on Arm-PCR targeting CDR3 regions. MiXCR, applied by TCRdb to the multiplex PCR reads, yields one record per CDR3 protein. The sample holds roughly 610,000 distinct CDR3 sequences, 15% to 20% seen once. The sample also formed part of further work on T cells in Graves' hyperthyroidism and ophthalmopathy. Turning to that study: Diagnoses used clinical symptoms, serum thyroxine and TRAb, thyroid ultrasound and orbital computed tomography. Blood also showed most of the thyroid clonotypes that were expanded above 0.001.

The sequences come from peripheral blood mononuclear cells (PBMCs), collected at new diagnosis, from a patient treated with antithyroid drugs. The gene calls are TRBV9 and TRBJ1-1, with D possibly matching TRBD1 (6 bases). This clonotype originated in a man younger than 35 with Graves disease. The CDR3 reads CASSVGGAGTEAFF. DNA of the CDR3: TGTGCCAGCAGCGTTGGGGGGGCTGGCACTGAAGCTTTCTTT.